The 28 T cell receptor beta chains in this list originate from one sample, sequenced in a study of blood T cell repertoires in COVID-19. Measured with immunoSEQ multiplex PCR; TCRdb has only the in-frame clones, and not every one. There are approximately 250,000 clones in the sample; around 80% occur only once, and approximately 4% lies in the top ten. Sequencing was done on a sample of PBMCs or T cells enriched from blood (not recorded which). These receptors were collected from a man younger than 45 with acute COVID-19.

The V and J genes are TRBV19 and TRBJ1-4, with D tentatively TRBD1 (5 bases). Germline CDR1 is LNHDA and CDR2 is SQIVND (reference sequence). CDR3 length equals 14 residues. The V gene lost 7 bases and the J gene lost 8 bases, with 17 bases spanning the gap. CDR3 DNA: TGTGCCAGTACCTCGAGACAGCTGGGGGAAAAACTGTTTTTT. This gives the protein CASTSRQLGEKLFF.

The genes are TRBV7-9 and TRBJ2-2; tentatively, D is TRBD2 (6 bases). The CDR3 spans 15 residues. The germline V gene has CDR1 SEHNR and CDR2 FQNEAQ (reference sequence). Trimming left V 5 bases short and J 4 bases short, with 14 bases between. The CDR3 sequence: CASSPGGPFTGELFF. The CDR3 DNA sequence: TGTGCCAGCAGCCCCGGGGGACCTTTCACCGGGGAGCTGTTTTTT.

The gene calls are TRBV5-4 and TRBJ1-4, with unresolved D. Looked up from germline, CDR1 is SGHNT and CDR2 is YYREEE (reference sequence). This CDR3 has 17 residues. The germline V and J ends were trimmed by 4 bases and 3 bases, with 19 bases remaining between them. CDR3 coding DNA: TGTGCCAGCAGCGGCGGAAAGCAGACGGGTCCTAATGAAAAACTGTTTTTT. It encodes CASSGGKQTGPNEKLFF. Variable domain in full (rest from reference TRBV5-4 and TRBJ1-4): ETGVTQSPTHLIKTRGQQVTLRCSSQSGHNTVSWYQQALGQGPQFIFQYYREEENGRGNFPPRFSGLQFPNYSSELNVNALELDDSALYLCASSGGKQTGPNEKLFFGSGTQLSVL.

The V and J genes are TRBV4-3 and TRBJ2-7; 11 bases agree with TRBD2. The CDR3 has 21 residues. V lost 0 bases, J lost 5 bases, and 21 bases stayed unmatched. The germline gives CDR1 LGHNA, CDR2 YSLEER. The CDR3 loop reads CASSQDPRRNSGRALRNEQYV. CDR3 DNA: TGCGCCAGCAGCCAAGATCCACGGAGAAATAGCGGGAGGGCCTTGAGGAACGAGCAGTACGTC.

The chain uses TRBV4-3 and TRBJ2-1; no clear D. V was trimmed by 4 bases and J by 0 bases, leaving 13 bases between them. The CDR3 contains 16 residues. CDR1 is LGHNA and CDR2 is YSLEER in the germline V gene. DNA of the CDR3: TGCGCCAGCAGCCCTCGCTGGGCGAGCTCCTACAATGAGCAGTTCTTC. This gives the protein CASSPRWASSYNEQFF.

This chain uses TRBV3-1 (or the pseudogene TRBV3-2) with TRBJ1-1; 8 bases align to TRBD1. This CDR3 region has 14 residues. Per the germline V gene, CDR1 is LGHDT and CDR2 is YNNKEL (reference sequence). With 4 bases clipped from V and 5 bases from J, the junction kept 6 bases outside the gene matches. CDR3 nucleotide sequence: TGTGCCAGCAGCCGCCGGACAGGGAGAACTGAAGCTTTCTTT. It specifies CASSRRTGRTEAFF.

V and J are TRBV2 and TRBJ2-3; D gene uncertain. From germline, CDR1 is SNHLY and CDR2 FYNNEI. Trimming shortened V by 3 bases and J by 0 bases, and 10 bases separated the two germline ends. The CDR3 runs 15 residues. The CDR3 loop is CASSDGGASTDTQYF. The CDR3 DNA follows: TGTGCCAGCAGTGACGGCGGCGCTAGCACAGATACGCAGTATTTT.

The J gene is TRBJ2-1, the V gene TRBV18; maybe TRBD2 (5 bases). Trimming shortened V by 3 bases and J by 12 bases, and 12 bases separated the two germline ends. Germline lookup yields CDR1 KGHSH and CDR2 LQKENI. The CDR3 totals 12 residues. The DNA for the CDR3 is TGTGCCAGCTCACCTGGACGGGATTGGCAGTTCTTC. This codes for CASSPGRDWQFF. Full variable domain (rest looked up from reference TRBV18 and TRBJ2-1): NAGVMQNPRHLVRRRGQEARLRCSPMKGHSHVYWYRQLPEEGLKFMVYLQKENIIDESGMPKERFSAEFPKEGPSILRIQQVVRGDSAAYFCASSPGRDWQFFGPGTRLTVL.

Only one count was recorded for this clone. The V gene is TRBV21-1, the J gene TRBJ2-2; the table names TRBD1, a call not compared with the DNA. TRBV21-1 is given as a pseudogene. This CDR3 is 16 amino acids long. CDR3 in DNA: TGTGCCAGCAGCAACCTGCTGACAGGGCACATCGGGGAGCTGTTTTTT. It is translated as CASSNLLTGHIGELFF.

This sequence joins TRBV7-2 and TRBJ2-5, with D tentatively TRBD2 (6 bases). The CDR3 covers 16 residues. Deletions cut 6 bases from V and 5 bases from J, with 22 bases between. Germline CDR1 and CDR2: SGHTA and FQGNSA. In nucleotides, the CDR3 is TGTGCCAGCAGTCCGGGGGAGAGACAGCCCGGGGAGACCCAGTACTTC. It codes for CASSPGERQPGETQYF.

J is TRBJ2-1 and V is TRBV10-3; 9 bases line up with TRBD2. Per germline, CDR1 ENHRY and CDR2 SYGVKD. The CDR3 consists of 15 residues. Losses at the gene ends were 4 bases for V and 5 bases for J; bases not matched to a gene: 6. The CDR3: CAISVASGDNNEQFF. In nucleotides, the CDR3 is TGTGCCATCAGTGTGGCTAGCGGGGATAACAATGAGCAGTTCTTC.

CDR3 DNA: TGTGCCAGCAGTGACTCAGGAAGTGGCCGGGGGACTGAAGCTTTCTTT. It specifies CASSDSGSGRGTEAFF. The chain is built from TRBV6-4 and TRBJ1-1; possibly TRBD1 for D (5 bases). Germline assignment: CDR1 MRHNA and CDR2 SNTAGT. The CDR3 is made up of 16 amino acids. Trimming left V 0 bases short and J 5 bases short, with 16 bases between.

The chain employs TRBV4-2 and TRBJ2-1; tentatively, D is TRBD2 (6 bases). CDR3 size: 16 residues. Germline V CDR1 and CDR2: LGHNA, YNFKEQ. V dropped 4 bases and J dropped 8 bases, with 21 bases sitting between them. The CDR3 bases are TGTGCCAGCAGCCGGCCAGCGTCGGGCGGGGTCTATGAGCAGTTCTTC. The encoded protein is CASSRPASGGVYEQFF.

The chain joins TRBV28 to TRBJ2-5, with TRBD2 matching over 8 bases. V lost 4 bases and J lost 0; bases outside the gene matches: 10. The germline V gene encodes CDR1 MDHEN and CDR2 SYDVKM. This CDR3 contains 17 residues. CDR3 region: CASSSAGGSMNQETQYF. Written as DNA, the CDR3 is TGTGCCAGCAGTTCCGCGGGGGGCAGTATGAACCAAGAGACCCAGTACTTC.

The chain combines TRBV5-3 with TRBJ2-2, with no clear D. TRBV5-3 is identified as an open reading frame with a role that is uncertain. The CDR3 is 15 residues long. This CDR3 reads CTSKERGYYTGELFF. CDR3 coding DNA: TGTACTTCGAAGGAGCGCGGTTATTACACCGGGGAGCTGTTTTTT.

This CDR3 reads CASERGGTDTQYF. Written as DNA, the CDR3 is TGTGCCAGTGAGCGGGGGGGCACAGATACGCAGTATTTT. The genes are TRBV9 and TRBJ2-3, with 9 bases identical to TRBD2. After removal of 8 bases from V and 1 base from J, the junction contained 2 bases not matched to a gene. Germline V CDR1 and CDR2: SGDLS, YYNGEE. There are 13 residues in the CDR3.

The chain couples TRBV7-2 to TRBJ1-2; 7 nucleotides line up with TRBD1. The CDR3 has 14 residues. Germline V gene data show CDR1 as SGHTA and CDR2 as FQGNSA. With 9 bases clipped from V and 7 bases from J, the junction kept 14 bases outside the gene matches. The CDR3 DNA is TGTGCCAGTCATCTAGGGGGCATCTCGGGTGGCTACACCTTC. As protein: CASHLGGISGGYTF.

This clone was recorded only once. The chain uses TRBV9 and TRBJ2-1, with TRBD2 identical over 8 bases. This CDR3 contains 15 residues. V was pared by 3 bases and J by 6 bases, with 8 bases of the junction left unmatched. Germline values: CDR1 SGDLS, CDR2 YYNGEE. The CDR3 here is CASSAFGGGTNEQFF. CDR3 bases: TGTGCCAGCAGCGCCTTCGGCGGGGGGACCAATGAGCAGTTCTTC. Full variable domain (missing parts from reference TRBV9 and TRBJ2-1): DSGVTQTPKHLITATGQRVTLRCSPRSGDLSVYWYQQSLDQGLQFLIQYYNGEERAKGNILERFSAQQFPDLHSELNLSSLELGDSALYFCASSAFGGGTNEQFFGPGTRLTVL.

Concerning this clone: Other DNA sequences in the same sample also yield this CDR3. The V and J genes are TRBV9 and TRBJ1-4, with no clear D. Deletions cut 0 bases from V and 4 bases from J, with 7 bases between. The CDR3 contains 14 residues. Germline values: CDR1 SGDLS, CDR2 YYNGEE. Written as DNA, the CDR3 is TGTGCCAGCAGCGTAGGAGGGCGTAATGAAAAACTGTTTTTT. Its protein product is CASSVGGRNEKLFF.

The chain carries TRBV6-5 and TRBJ1-5, with D perhaps matching TRBD1 (6 bases). Germline V gene data show CDR1 as MNHEY and CDR2 as SVGAGI. The germline V and J ends were trimmed by 6 bases and 7 bases, with 13 bases remaining between them. This CDR3 spans 13 amino acids. CDR3 protein: CASRPGEGQPQHF. CDR3 nucleotides: TGTGCCAGCAGGCCAGGGGAAGGGCAGCCCCAGCATTTT.

The chain employs TRBV29-1 and TRBJ2-6, with D perhaps TRBD2 (5 bases). Trimming stripped 6 bases from V and 0 bases from J, with 15 bases between. From germline, CDR1 is SQVTM and CDR2 ANQGSEA. CDR3 size: 16 residues. In DNA, the CDR3 is TGCAGCGTACGGGGTGACGTAAACTCTGGGGCCAACGTCCTGACTTTC. Amino acid sequence: CSVRGDVNSGANVLTF.

This chain links TRBV10-3 with TRBJ2-7; 7 nucleotides line up with TRBD2. Unmatched junction bases numbered 3, after V lost 2 bases and J lost 2 bases. Per germline, CDR1 ENHRY and CDR2 SYGVKD. This CDR3 has 14 residues. CDR3 nucleotide sequence: TGTGCCATCAGTGAGGGGAGGGAGCCCTACGAGCAGTACGTC. Its translation: CAISEGREPYEQYV.

J is TRBJ1-5 and V is TRBV19; D perhaps matches TRBD1 (6 bases). The CDR3 loop spans 12 amino acids. The V gene's germline CDR1 is LNHDA and CDR2 SQIVND (reference sequence). The germline V and J ends were trimmed by 8 bases and 4 bases, with 9 bases remaining between them. The CDR3 spells CASQGPNQPQHF. CDR3 nucleotides: TGTGCCAGTCAGGGGCCTAATCAGCCCCAGCATTTT.

About this clone itself: The junction departs from germline at one end; a sequencing error may be responsible. This chain connects TRBV5-1 to TRBJ2-2; weak D call: TRBD1 (5 bases). CDR1 and CDR2 (germline): SGHRS, YFSETQ. This CDR3 contains 16 residues. DNA for the CDR3: TGTGCCAGCAGCGCAGGGCGCGGAGCGAACACCGGGGAGCTGTTTTTT. Translation: CASSAGRGANTGELFF.

The rearrangement uses TRBV28 and TRBJ2-7; D perhaps matches TRBD2 (6 bases). The CDR3 runs to 15 residues. The V gene lost 3 bases and the J gene lost 2 bases, with 14 bases spanning the gap. Germline CDR1 MDHEN, CDR2 SYDVKM. The CDR3 coding sequence is TGTGCCAGCAGTTTGACGGCGGGGCCCGCCTACGAGCAGTACGTC. It encodes CASSLTAGPAYEQYV.

The chain uses TRBV2 and TRBJ1-3, with D unclear. Trimming pared 2 bases from V and 0 bases from J, leaving 11 bases between. The CDR3 consists of 16 residues. CDR1 and CDR2 (germline): SNHLY, FYNNEI. The CDR3 protein is CASSEWANHSGNTIYF. In nucleotides, the CDR3 is TGTGCCAGCAGTGAATGGGCAAACCACTCTGGAAACACCATATATTTT.

This chain uses TRBV11-2 with TRBJ2-2; TRBD1 matches at 7 bases. Germline lookup yields CDR1 SGHAT and CDR2 FQNNGV. J lost 7 bases, V lost 1 base, and 0 bases had no gene match. This CDR3 has 13 amino acids. CDR3 region: CASSLAGGGELFF. The CDR3 region has the DNA TGTGCCAGCAGCTTAGCAGGGGGCGGGGAGCTGTTTTTT.

The chain couples TRBV29-1 to TRBJ2-7; 8 bases are a match to TRBD2. The trim removed 3 bases at V and 5 bases at J, leaving 3 bases unmatched. Germline V gene lookup returns CDR1 SQVTM and CDR2 ANQGSEA. The CDR3 is 12 amino acids. CDR3 bases: TGCAGCGTTGATCGGGGGGGCGACGAGCAGTACGTC. It yields the protein CSVDRGGDEQYV.